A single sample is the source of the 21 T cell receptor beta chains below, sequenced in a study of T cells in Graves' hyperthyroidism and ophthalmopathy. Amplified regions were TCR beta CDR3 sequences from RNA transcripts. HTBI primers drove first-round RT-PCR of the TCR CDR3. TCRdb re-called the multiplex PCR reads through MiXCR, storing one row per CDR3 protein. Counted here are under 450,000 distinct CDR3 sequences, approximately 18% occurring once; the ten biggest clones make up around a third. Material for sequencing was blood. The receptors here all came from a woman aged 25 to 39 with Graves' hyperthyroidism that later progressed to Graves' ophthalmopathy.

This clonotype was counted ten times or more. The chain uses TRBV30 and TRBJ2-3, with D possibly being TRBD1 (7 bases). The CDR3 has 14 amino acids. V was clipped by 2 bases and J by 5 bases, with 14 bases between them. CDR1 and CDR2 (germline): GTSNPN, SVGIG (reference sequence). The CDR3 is CAWSNRGGIDTQYF. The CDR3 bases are TGTGCCTGGAGTAACAGGGGAGGTATAGATACGCAGTATTTT.

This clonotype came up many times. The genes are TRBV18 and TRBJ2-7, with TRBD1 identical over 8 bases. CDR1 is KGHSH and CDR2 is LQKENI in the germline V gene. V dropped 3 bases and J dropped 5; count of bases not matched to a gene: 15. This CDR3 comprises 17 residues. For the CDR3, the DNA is TGTGCCAGCTCACCGCCTGACAGGGGCGAGGTCATCGACGAGCAGTACTTC. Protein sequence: CASSPPDRGEVIDEQYF.

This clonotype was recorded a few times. CDR3 in amino acids: CASSPLVSTDTQYF. The DNA for the CDR3 is TGTGCCAGCAGTCCCCTCGTTAGCACAGATACGCAGTATTTT. The rearrangement uses TRBV2 and TRBJ2-3; D gene ambiguous. The CDR3 consists of 14 residues. CDR1 is SNHLY and CDR2 is FYNNEI in the germline V gene. The V end lost 5 bases, the J end lost 0 bases, and 9 bases lay between the germline ends.

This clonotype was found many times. CDR3 sequence (DNA): TGTGCCTGGAGTGTACGGACAGGGATGAAGCAGTTCTTC. This codes for CAWSVRTGMKQFF. This chain joins TRBV30 and TRBJ2-1; 8 bases agree with TRBD1. The CDR3 consists of 13 residues. The ends lost 0 bases at V and 11 bases at J; junction bases unmatched: 6. Germline loops: CDR1 GTSNPN, CDR2 SVGIG (reference sequence).

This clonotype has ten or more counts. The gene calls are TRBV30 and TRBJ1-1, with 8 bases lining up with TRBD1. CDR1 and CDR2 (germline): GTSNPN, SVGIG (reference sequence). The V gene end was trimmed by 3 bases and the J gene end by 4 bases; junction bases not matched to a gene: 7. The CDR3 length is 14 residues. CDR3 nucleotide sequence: TGTGCCTGGAGGGCGACAGGGGCGGGCACTGAAGCTTTCTTT. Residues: CAWRATGAGTEAFF.

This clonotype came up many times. The CDR3 region is CASSLISSSGEQYF. DNA of the CDR3: TGTGCCAGCTCACTCATCAGTTCAAGTGGCGAGCAGTACTTC. The chain couples TRBV18 to TRBJ2-7; no definite D call. There are 14 residues in the CDR3. Trimming removed 4 bases at V and 6 bases at J, with 16 bases between. CDR1 KGHSH and CDR2 LQKENI come from the germline V gene. The whole variable domain, filled in from reference TRBV18 and TRBJ2-7, reads NAGVMQNPRHLVRRRGQEARLRCSPMKGHSHVYWYRQLPEEGLKFMVYLQKENIIDESGMPKERFSAEFPKEGPSILRIQQVVRGDSAAYFCASSLISSSGEQYFGPGTRLTVT.

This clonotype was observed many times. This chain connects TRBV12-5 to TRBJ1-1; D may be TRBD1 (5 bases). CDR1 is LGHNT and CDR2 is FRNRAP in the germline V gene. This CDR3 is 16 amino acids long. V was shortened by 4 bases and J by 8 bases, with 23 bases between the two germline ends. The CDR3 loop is CASGSTVRPQGGEAFF. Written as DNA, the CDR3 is TGTGCTAGTGGTTCGACCGTAAGACCGCAGGGAGGAGAAGCTTTCTTT.

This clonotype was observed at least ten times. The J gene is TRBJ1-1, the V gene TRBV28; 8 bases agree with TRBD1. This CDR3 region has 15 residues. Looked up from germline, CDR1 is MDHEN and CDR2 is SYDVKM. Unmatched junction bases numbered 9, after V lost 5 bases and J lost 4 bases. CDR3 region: CASSTHRGSVTEAFF. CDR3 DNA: TGTGCCAGCAGTACACACAGGGGGTCGGTCACTGAAGCTTTCTTT.

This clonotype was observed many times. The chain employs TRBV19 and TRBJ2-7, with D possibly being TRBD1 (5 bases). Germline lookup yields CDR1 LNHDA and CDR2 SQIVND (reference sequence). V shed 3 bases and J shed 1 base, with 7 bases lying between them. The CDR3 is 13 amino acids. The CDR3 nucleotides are TGTGCCAGTAGTATCCAGGGATCCTACGAGCAGTACTTC. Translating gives CASSIQGSYEQYF.

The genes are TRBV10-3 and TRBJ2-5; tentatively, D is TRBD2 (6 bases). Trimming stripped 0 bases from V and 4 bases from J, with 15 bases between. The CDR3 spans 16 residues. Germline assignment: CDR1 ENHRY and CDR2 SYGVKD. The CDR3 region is CAISESGYRRGETQYF. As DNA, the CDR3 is TGTGCCATCAGTGAGTCAGGCTACAGGCGGGGAGAGACCCAGTACTTC.

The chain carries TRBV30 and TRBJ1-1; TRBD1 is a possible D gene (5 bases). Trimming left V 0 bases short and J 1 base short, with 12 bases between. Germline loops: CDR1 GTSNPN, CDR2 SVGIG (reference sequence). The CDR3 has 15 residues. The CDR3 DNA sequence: TGTGCCTGGAGTGTAAGTGGGACGGGGAACACTGAAGCTTTCTTT. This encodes CAWSVSGTGNTEAFF.

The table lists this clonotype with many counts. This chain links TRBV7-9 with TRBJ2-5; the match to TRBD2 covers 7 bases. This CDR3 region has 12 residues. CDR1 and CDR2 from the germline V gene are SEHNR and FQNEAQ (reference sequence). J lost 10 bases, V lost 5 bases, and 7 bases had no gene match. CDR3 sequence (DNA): TGTGCCAGCAGCCTAAGCGCGGGGGTCCAGTACTTC. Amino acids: CASSLSAGVQYF.

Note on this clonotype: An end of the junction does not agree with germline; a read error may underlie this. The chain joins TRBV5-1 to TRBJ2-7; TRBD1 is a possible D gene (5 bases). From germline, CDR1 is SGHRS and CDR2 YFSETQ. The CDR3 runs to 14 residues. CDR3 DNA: TGCGCCCGCAGCTGGGGCCCCAGCTCCTACGAGCAGTACTTC. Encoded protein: CARSWGPSSYEQYF. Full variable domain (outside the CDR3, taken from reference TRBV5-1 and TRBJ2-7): KAGVTQTPRYLIKTRGQQVTLSCSPISGHRSVSWYQQTPGQGLQFLFEYFSETQRNKGNFPGRFSGRQFSNSRSEMNVSTLELGDSALYLCARSWGPSSYEQYFGPGTRLTVT.

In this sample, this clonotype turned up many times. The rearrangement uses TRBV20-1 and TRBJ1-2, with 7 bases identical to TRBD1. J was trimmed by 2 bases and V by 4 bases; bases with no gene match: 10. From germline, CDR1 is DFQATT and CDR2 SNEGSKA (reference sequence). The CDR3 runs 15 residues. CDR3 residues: CSATRQGDVNYGYTF. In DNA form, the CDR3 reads TGCAGTGCTACTAGACAGGGCGATGTGAACTATGGCTACACCTTC.

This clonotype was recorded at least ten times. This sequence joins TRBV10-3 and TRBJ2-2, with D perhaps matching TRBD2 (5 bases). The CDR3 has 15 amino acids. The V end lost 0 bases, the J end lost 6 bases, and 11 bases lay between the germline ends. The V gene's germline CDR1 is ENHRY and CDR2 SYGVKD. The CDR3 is CAISESASPAGELFF. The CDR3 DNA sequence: TGTGCCATCAGTGAGTCGGCTAGCCCTGCCGGGGAGCTGTTTTTT.

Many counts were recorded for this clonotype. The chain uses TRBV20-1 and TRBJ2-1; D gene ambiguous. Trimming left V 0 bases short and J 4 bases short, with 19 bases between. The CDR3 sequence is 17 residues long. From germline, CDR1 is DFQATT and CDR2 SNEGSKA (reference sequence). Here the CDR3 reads CSARDRWLQPSYNEQFF. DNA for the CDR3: TGCAGTGCTAGAGATCGGTGGCTACAGCCGAGTTACAATGAGCAGTTCTTC.

CDR3 sequence: CSARNWGAGELGGANVLTF. The CDR3 DNA sequence: TGCAGTGCTAGAAACTGGGGGGCCGGAGAGTTAGGTGGGGCCAACGTCCTGACTTTC. V and J are TRBV20-1 and TRBJ2-6; tentatively, D is TRBD1 or TRBD2 (6 bases each). V lost 2 bases and J 3 bases, leaving 23 bases between the germline ends. Germline values: CDR1 DFQATT, CDR2 SNEGSKA (reference sequence). This CDR3 is 19 amino acids long.

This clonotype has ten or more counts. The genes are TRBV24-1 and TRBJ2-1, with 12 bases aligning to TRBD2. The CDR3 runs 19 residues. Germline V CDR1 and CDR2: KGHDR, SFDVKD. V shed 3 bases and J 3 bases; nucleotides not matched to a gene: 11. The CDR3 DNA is TGTGCCACCAGTGATCCCGGGACTAGCGGGTTTGCAAACTACAATGAGCAGTTCTTC. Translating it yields CATSDPGTSGFANYNEQFF.

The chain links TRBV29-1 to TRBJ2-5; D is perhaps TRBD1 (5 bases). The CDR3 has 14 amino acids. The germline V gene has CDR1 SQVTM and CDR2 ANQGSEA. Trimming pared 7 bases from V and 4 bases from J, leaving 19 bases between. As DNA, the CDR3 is TGCAGCGCCACTTCAGGGTTTGGTGGAGAGACCCAGTACTTC. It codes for CSATSGFGGETQYF.

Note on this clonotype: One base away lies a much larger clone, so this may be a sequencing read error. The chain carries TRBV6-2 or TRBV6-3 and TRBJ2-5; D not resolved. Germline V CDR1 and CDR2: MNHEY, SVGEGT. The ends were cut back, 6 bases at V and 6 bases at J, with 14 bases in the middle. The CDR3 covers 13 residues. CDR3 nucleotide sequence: TGTGCCAGCAGAGTGGGGATGGGAAAGACCCAGTACTTC. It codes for CASRVGMGKTQYF.

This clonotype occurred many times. DNA for the CDR3: TGTGCCAGCAGCTCCCTCGGGAGCGTGCCTGCCGAAAAACTGTTTTTT. Encoded protein: CASSSLGSVPAEKLFF. This chain uses TRBV7-8 with TRBJ1-4; no clear D gene. The V end was cut by 4 bases, the J end by 8 bases, with 20 bases between. The CDR3 consists of 16 residues. The germline V gene has CDR1 SGHVS and CDR2 FQNEAQ. The complete variable domain, with remaining parts taken from reference TRBV7-8 and TRBJ1-4, reads GAGVSQSPRYKVAKRGQDVALRCDPISGHVSLFWYQQALGQGPEFLTYFQNEAQLDKSGLPSDRFFAERPEGSVSTLKIQRTQQEDSAVYLCASSSLGSVPAEKLFFGSGTQLSVL.